This T cell receptor beta chain was captured in a study of siplizumab effects on memory and regulatory T cells. The study's findings and limits: Siplizumab gave mappable alloreactive CD4+ clones an average Treg-derived fraction of under 70%, against around 25% in controls.

Germline V CDR1 and CDR2: SGHRS, YFSETQ. The CDR3 sequence is 14 residues long. Trimming took 4 bases from V and 5 from J, leaving 16 bases between them. To note about this clone: The target antigen is unknown.

Using immunoSEQ multiplex PCR, the repertoire was profiled, and TCRdb retains in-frame clones only, with some absent. The sample consists of some 40,000 clones, about 90% of them appearing once. This chain connects TRBV5-1 to TRBJ2-7; D may be TRBD2 (5 bases). The TCR comes from a human donor in good health. Sequencing was done on a sample of naive CD4+ T cells sorted from blood. CDR3 loop: CASSPPAGTDEQYF. The CDR3 DNA reads as TGCGCCAGCAGCCCGCCGGCGGGTACTGACGAGCAGTACTTC.